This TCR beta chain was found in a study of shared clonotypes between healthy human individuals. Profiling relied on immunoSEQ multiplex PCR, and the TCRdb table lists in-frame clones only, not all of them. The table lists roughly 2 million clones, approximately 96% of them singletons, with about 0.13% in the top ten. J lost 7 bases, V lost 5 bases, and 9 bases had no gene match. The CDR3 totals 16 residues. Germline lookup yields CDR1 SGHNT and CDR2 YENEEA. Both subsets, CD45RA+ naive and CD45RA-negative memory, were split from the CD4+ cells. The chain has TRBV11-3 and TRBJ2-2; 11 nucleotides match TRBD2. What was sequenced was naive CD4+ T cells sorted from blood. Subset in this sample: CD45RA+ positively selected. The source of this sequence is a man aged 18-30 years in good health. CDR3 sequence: CASSRRSGGAGGELFF. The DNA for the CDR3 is TGTGCCAGCAGCCGCCGTAGCGGGGGGGCTGGCGGGGAGCTGTTTTTT. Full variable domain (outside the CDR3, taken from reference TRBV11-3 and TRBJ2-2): EAGVVQSPRYKIIEKKQPVAFWCNPISGHNTLYWYLQNLGQGPELLIRYENEEAVDDSQLPKDRFSAERLKGVDSTLKIQPAELGDSAVYLCASSRRSGGAGGELFFGEGSRLTVL.